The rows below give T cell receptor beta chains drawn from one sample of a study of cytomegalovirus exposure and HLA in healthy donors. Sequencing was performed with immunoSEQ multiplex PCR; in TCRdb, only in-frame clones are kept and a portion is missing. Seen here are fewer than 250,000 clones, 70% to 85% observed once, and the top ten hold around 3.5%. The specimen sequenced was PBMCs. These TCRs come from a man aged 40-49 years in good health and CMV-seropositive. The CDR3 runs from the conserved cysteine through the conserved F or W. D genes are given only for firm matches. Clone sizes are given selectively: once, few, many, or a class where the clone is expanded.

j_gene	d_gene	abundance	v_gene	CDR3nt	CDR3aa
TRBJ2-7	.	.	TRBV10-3	TGTGCCATCAGTGAGGGACAGTCCTACGAGCAGTACTTC	CAISEGQSYEQYF
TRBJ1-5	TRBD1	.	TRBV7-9	TGTGCCAGCAGCTTAGCGGAGGGGGCCGTCCAACCTAGCAATCAGCCCCAGCATTTT	CASSLAEGAVQPSNQPQHF
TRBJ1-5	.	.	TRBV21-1	TGTGCCAGCGGGTGGGCAGGGGAAGAACAGCCCCAGCATTTT	CASGWAGEEQPQHF
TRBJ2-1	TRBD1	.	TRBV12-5	TGTGCTAGTGGCCGGCAGGGGGCGGACAATGAGCAGTTCTTC	CASGRQGADNEQFF
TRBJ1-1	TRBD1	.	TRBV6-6	TGTGCCAGTCACGACAGGGGGGTGAACACTGAAGCTTTCTTT	CASHDRGVNTEAFF
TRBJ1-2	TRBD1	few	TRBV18	TGTGCCAGCTCAGGAACAGGGGGCGGCTATGGCTACACCTTC	CASSGTGGGYGYTF
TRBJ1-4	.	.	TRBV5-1	TGCGCCAGCAGCGGGGGGGAAAAACTGTTTTTT	CASSGGEKLFF
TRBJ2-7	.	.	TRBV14	TGTGCCAGCAGCCCCTATCGGGGGGCGCTGAGAAACGAGCAGTACTTC	CASSPYRGALRNEQYF
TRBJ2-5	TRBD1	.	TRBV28	TGTGCCAGCACATCGGGACAGGGGACCCAAGAGACCCAGTACTTC	CASTSGQGTQETQYF
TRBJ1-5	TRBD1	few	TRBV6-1	TGTGCCAGCAGTGAAGACCAGGACAGGGTCCAGCCCCAGCATTTT	CASSEDQDRVQPQHF
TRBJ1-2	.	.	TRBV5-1	TGCGCCAGCAGCTTCCATTCCTCTGAGGCTGGCTACACCTTC	CASSFHSSEAGYTF
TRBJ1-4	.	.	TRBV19	TGTGCCAGTATTGACTCACTAGCAACTAATGAAAAACTGTTTTTT	CASIDSLATNEKLFF
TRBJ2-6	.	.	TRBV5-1	TGCGCCAGCAGCTTGTCGGGGGATGGGGCCAACGTCCTGACTTTC	CASSLSGDGANVLTF
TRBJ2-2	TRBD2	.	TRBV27	TGTGCCAGCAGTCCTGCACTAGCGGGGGAGACCGGGGAGCTGTTTTTT	CASSPALAGETGELFF